The clone carrying this TCR beta chain was detected only a few times. Its specificity is not known. This table comes from immunoSEQ multiplex PCR, and its TCRdb copy is limited to in-frame clones, with some not included. Of roughly 100,000 clones listed, roughly 90% are singletons. Time point: cycle 4 day 1 (C4D1), after less than 7 weeks of nivolumab. Relapse after autologous stem cell transplantation occurred in every patient, and brentuximab vedotin exposure varied. Complete response, partial response or progressive disease constituted the best responses recorded. The ends were cut back, 5 bases at V and 2 bases at J, with 10 bases in the middle. This CDR3 spans 14 amino acids. Looked up from germline, CDR1 is MRHNA and CDR2 is SNTAGT. These data belong to a study of PD-1 blockade in classical Hodgkin lymphoma. Findings and limits, study-wide: By C4D1 there was a significant rise in CD4+ TCR diversity but not in CD8+ TCR diversity. Newly diagnosed patients were said to have less baseline TCR diversity than healthy donors did.

The chain couples TRBV6-4 to TRBJ2-1, with D perhaps assigned TRBD1 or TRBD2 (5 bases each). The sequence derives from a human donor with classical Hodgkin lymphoma. The sequencing here drew on peripheral blood mononuclear cells (PBMCs), taken before the fourth cycle of nivolumab. The CDR3 coding sequence is TGTGCCAGCAGTAGGGACGGTACCTACAATGAGCAGTTCTTC. Residues: CASSRDGTYNEQFF.